The rows below give T cell receptor beta chains drawn from one sample of a study of blood T cells in healthy people across ages. Via MiXCR, TCRdb re-called the 5' RACE reads, giving one row per CDR3 protein. The data hold about 1.4 million distinct CDR3 sequences, with roughly 59% observed a single time. Source material: blood. The source is a man aged 18-30 years in good health. CDR3s include the opening cysteine and the closing phenylalanine or tryptophan. The order of the fields is D gene, J gene, V gene, clone size, CDR3 DNA, CDR3 protein. The D gene is left open where the match is weak. A row's size may be missing; if present it is once, few, many or a size class.

- | TRBJ2-1 | TRBV27 | few | TGTGCCACCCGACTGCTTAGGCGGCTGTTCTTC | CATRLLRRLFF
TRBD1 | TRBJ1-5 | TRBV24-1 | few | TGTGCCACCTCCGGACAGGGTTACGTTCAGCCCCAGCATTTT | CATSGQGYVQPQHF
- | TRBJ2-1 | TRBV20-1 | - | TGCAGTGCTAGGGGGCCCGGGGGTAATGAGCAGTTCTTC | CSARGPGGNEQFF
TRBD2 | TRBJ2-7 | TRBV3-1 | once | TGTGCCAGCAGTCCCAGCTGGAGCCGAGGCGGGAGTAGGGGATACGAGCAGTACTTC | CASSPSWSRGGSRGYEQYF
TRBD2 | TRBJ2-7 | TRBV29-1 | few | TGCAGCGTTCTCGGACTAGCGGGGACCTACGAGCAGTACTTC | CSVLGLAGTYEQYF
TRBD1 | TRBJ2-6 | TRBV10-2 | - | TGCGCCAGCAGTGAGACGGACAGGGCTGGGGCCAACGTCCTGACTTTC | CASSETDRAGANVLTF
- | TRBJ2-3 | TRBV4-1 | - | TGCGCCAGCAGCCAAGGTCTGGACGAGGGCACAGATACGCAGTATTTT | CASSQGLDEGTDTQYF
- | TRBJ2-7 | TRBV20-1 | - | TGCAGTGCTAGCGGGACTCTTTCCTACGAGCAGTACTTC | CSASGTLSYEQYF
- | TRBJ2-7 | TRBV3-1 | few | TGTGCCAGCAGCCAAGATTTCAGGACCTACGAGCAGTACTTC | CASSQDFRTYEQYF
TRBD2 | TRBJ2-7 | TRBV6-5 | - | TGTGCCAGCGCTAGCGGCTTCTCCTACGAGCAGTACTTC | CASASGFSYEQYF
TRBD1 | TRBJ2-4 | TRBV12-3/TRBV12-4 | - | TGTGCCAGCAGCCCGGGACAGGAGGTGGCCAGAAACATTCAGTACTTC | CASSPGQEVARNIQYF
- | TRBJ1-2 | TRBV6-5 | - | TGTGCCAGCAGTTATACGGACAGTGAGTGGACGGGTCACGGCTATGGCTACACCTTC | CASSYTDSEWTGHGYGYTF
- | TRBJ2-3 | TRBV4-1 | - | TGCGCCAGCAGCCAACTCCCAGGGCCAGGGGTGACAGATACGCAGTATTTT | CASSQLPGPGVTDTQYF
TRBD1 | TRBJ1-2 | TRBV6-2/TRBV6-3 | - | TGTGCCAGCAGTTCAGGGACAGGGTTCGACGGCTACACCTTC | CASSSGTGFDGYTF
TRBD1 | TRBJ2-5 | TRBV29-1 | - | TGCAGCGTTCAAAAGCTACAGGGGGCCTGGGAGACCCAGTACTTC | CSVQKLQGAWETQYF
TRBD2 | TRBJ2-1 | TRBV27 | - | TGTGCCAGCAGTCCCGACTATGAGGGAGGGCCCTCGTGGGGATACAATGAGCAGTTCTTC | CASSPDYEGGPSWGYNEQFF
TRBD2 | TRBJ2-1 | TRBV7-2 | few | TGTGCCAGCAGCTTCCCCGCCGCCATACCTAGCGGGGGAGGCGATGAGCAGTTCTTC | CASSFPAAIPSGGGDEQFF
TRBD1 | TRBJ2-7 | TRBV6-1 | - | TGTGCCAGCAGTTCTCCGGGACAGGGGGGCTACGAGCAGTACTTC | CASSSPGQGGYEQYF
TRBD1 | TRBJ2-7 | TRBV12-3/TRBV12-4 | - | TGTGCCAGCAGTCAACCCGGGACAGGGCACGACGAGCAGTACTTC | CASSQPGTGHDEQYF
- | TRBJ1-4 | TRBV6-6 | - | TGTGCCAGCAGGGGCAGTGAAAAACTGTTTTTT | CASRGSEKLFF
- | TRBJ1-1 | TRBV29-1 | - | TGCAGCGTTGGGGCGACGGGCATCAACACTGAAGCTTTCTTT | CSVGATGINTEAFF
- | TRBJ2-7 | TRBV12-3/TRBV12-4 | - | TGTGCCAGTCGCCCGGGCAGGGGAGCAGACGAGCAGTACTTC | CASRPGRGADEQYF
TRBD1 | TRBJ1-1 | TRBV6-6 | - | TGTGCCAGCAGCCCGGACAGGGGAGGTTTTACTGAAGCTTTCTTT | CASSPDRGGFTEAFF
- | TRBJ2-1 | TRBV7-2 | many | TGTGCCAGCATCAAATCCTACAATGAGCAGTTCTTC | CASIKSYNEQFF
TRBD2 | TRBJ2-2 | TRBV29-1 | - | TGCAGCGTCTGGACTAGCGGGAACACCGGGGAGCTGTTTTTT | CSVWTSGNTGELFF
- | TRBJ1-6 | TRBV28 | - | TGTGCCAGCAGTCAATCTGACAAGGACGGGGGCGTCTCCTATAATTCACCCCTCCACTTT | CASSQSDKDGGVSYNSPLHF
TRBD1 | TRBJ2-6 | TRBV5-1 | few | TGCGCCAGCACCTCCGGGACAGGAACCTCTGGGGCCAACGTCCTGACTTTC | CASTSGTGTSGANVLTF
- | TRBJ2-7 | TRBV4-1 | few | TGCGCCAGCAGCCAACACTTACAGGGGGGGCCATCCTACGAGCAGTACTTC | CASSQHLQGGPSYEQYF
TRBD2 | TRBJ2-1 | TRBV13 | few | TGTGCCAGCAGCATCGCCGCGAGCGGGAGGAGCTCCTACAATGAGCAGTTCTTC | CASSIAASGRSSYNEQFF
- | TRBJ2-1 | TRBV4-2 | - | TGTGCCAGCAGCTTTAGGCGAACCAGAGACAATGAGCAGTTCTTC | CASSFRRTRDNEQFF
- | TRBJ1-5 | TRBV12-3/TRBV12-4 | - | TGTGCCAGCAGCTACGCAGGGTTCCGGCAGCCCCAGCATTTT | CASSYAGFRQPQHF
- | TRBJ2-7 | TRBV7-9 | - | TGTGCCAGCAGCTTAGCGCGGTTGGGCCAGGGGCCCGACGAGCAGTACTTC | CASSLARLGQGPDEQYF
- | TRBJ2-1 | TRBV4-1 | - | TGCGCCAGCAGCCAAGATCCGGCAGGCCGGGGGTACAATGAGCAGTTCTTC | CASSQDPAGRGYNEQFF
- | TRBJ2-7 | TRBV10-3 | - | TGTGCCATCAGTGAGGTCAACGAGCAGTACTTC | CAISEVNEQYF
TRBD1 | TRBJ2-7 | TRBV28 | - | TGTGCCAGCAGTGTGCTGGGACAGGGGACCAACGAGCAGTACTTC | CASSVLGQGTNEQYF
- | TRBJ2-7 | TRBV9 | few | TGTGCCAGCAGCGGCAGACTAGAGAACCACGAGCAGTACTTC | CASSGRLENHEQYF
TRBD1 | TRBJ1-3 | TRBV20-1 | - | TGCAGTGCTAGGGAGACAGGGTTCTCTGGAAACACCATATATTTT | CSARETGFSGNTIYF
- | TRBJ2-5 | TRBV14 | - | TGTGCCAGCAGCCAAGATAATAGAGAGACCCAGTACTTC | CASSQDNRETQYF
- | TRBJ2-7 | TRBV6-1 | many | TGTGCCAGCAGTGAAGTCTCGGGCAGCTCCTACGAGCAGTACTTC | CASSEVSGSSYEQYF
- | TRBJ2-1 | TRBV5-1 | once | TGCGCCAGCAGCTTGGATGGGCGGACGAGGTACAATGAGCAGTTCTTC | CASSLDGRTRYNEQFF
TRBD1 | TRBJ1-1 | TRBV12-3/TRBV12-4 | - | TGTGCCAGCAGTCTAAGACAGGGGGCGGGAGGGACTGAAGCTTTCTTT | CASSLRQGAGGTEAFF
- | TRBJ1-1 | TRBV5-6 | - | TGTGCCAGCAGCTTTATTCCCGGGCAGATGAACACTGAAGCTTTCTTT | CASSFIPGQMNTEAFF
- | TRBJ2-7 | TRBV4-2 | - | TGTGCCAGCAGCCAAGATAATTCCCCCGGATACGAGCAGTACTTC | CASSQDNSPGYEQYF
- | TRBJ2-1 | TRBV4-1 | - | TGCGCCAGCAGATCCGCGGGCAATGAGCAGTTCTTC | CASRSAGNEQFF
- | TRBJ2-1 | TRBV7-9 | few | TGTGCCAGCAGCTTAGGACAACTCTACAATGAGCAGTTCTTC | CASSLGQLYNEQFF
- | TRBJ2-2 | TRBV5-1 | - | TGCGCCAGCAGCCCCACAGGGTCCGGGGAGCTGTTTTTT | CASSPTGSGELFF
TRBD1 | TRBJ2-5 | TRBV4-1 | - | TGCGCCAGCACCCCAGGACAGGGCTCCGGGGAGACCCAGTACTTC | CASTPGQGSGETQYF
- | TRBJ2-3 | TRBV10-2 | - | TGCGCCAGCAGTGAACGGGAAGATACGCAGTATTTT | CASSEREDTQYF
- | TRBJ2-7 | TRBV11-2 | - | TGTGCCAGCAGCTTAGATGAGGCCTCAAGCTCCTACGAGCAGTACTTC | CASSLDEASSSYEQYF
- | TRBJ2-1 | TRBV4-1 | few | TGCGCCAGCAGCCAAGAACCTCGACGGAATGAGCAGTTCTTC | CASSQEPRRNEQFF